One T cell receptor beta chain is described in this entry. Its antigen is undetermined. This sample stems from a study of T cell repertoires in cytomegalovirus infection. Whole-study context: The authors used CMV epitopes that were HLA-C-restricted (recently identified) and HLA-B-restricted (well studied). Indications of both CMV infection and matching HLA type were provided by public TCR beta signatures. Findings and caveats of the study: It was HLA-C-restricted CMV-specific TCR beta clonotypes that dominated the response ex vivo. Totalled public TCR beta family frequency picked out people who carried CMV plus the relevant HLA.

TCRdb reanalysed the reads using MiXCR and keeps one entry per CDR3 protein. The sample contains some 310,000 distinct CDR3 sequences, 25% of which appear only once. With 7 bases clipped from V and 4 bases from J, the junction kept 9 bases outside the gene matches. From germline, CDR1 is DFQATT and CDR2 SNEGSKA (reference sequence). The CDR3 totals 14 residues. The rearrangement links TRBV20-1 to TRBJ2-1; 8 nucleotides line up with TRBD1. The TCR originated in a human donor in good health (CMV status not recorded). Some clones in this sample may be carry-over from other donors' samples. The specimen comprised cultured PBMCs, sampled from culture after CMV antigen stimulation. This CDR3 is CSVLSQGGYNEQFF. CDR3 DNA: TGCAGTGTATTATCACAGGGGGGATACAATGAGCAGTTCTTC.